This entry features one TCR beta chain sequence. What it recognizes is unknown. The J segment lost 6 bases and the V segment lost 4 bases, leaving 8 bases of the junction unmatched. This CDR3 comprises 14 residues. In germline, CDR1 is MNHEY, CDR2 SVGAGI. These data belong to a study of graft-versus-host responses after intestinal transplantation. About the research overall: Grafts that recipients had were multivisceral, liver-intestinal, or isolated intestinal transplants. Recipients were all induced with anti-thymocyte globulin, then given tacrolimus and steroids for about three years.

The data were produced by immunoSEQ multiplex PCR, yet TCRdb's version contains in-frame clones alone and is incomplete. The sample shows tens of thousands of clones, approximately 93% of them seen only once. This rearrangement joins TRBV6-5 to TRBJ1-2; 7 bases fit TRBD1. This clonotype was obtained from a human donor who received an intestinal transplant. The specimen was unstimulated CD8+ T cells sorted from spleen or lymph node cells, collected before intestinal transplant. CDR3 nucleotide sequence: TGTGCCAGCAGTTCCGAGGACAGGTTCAATGGCTACACCTTC. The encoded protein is CASSSEDRFNGYTF.